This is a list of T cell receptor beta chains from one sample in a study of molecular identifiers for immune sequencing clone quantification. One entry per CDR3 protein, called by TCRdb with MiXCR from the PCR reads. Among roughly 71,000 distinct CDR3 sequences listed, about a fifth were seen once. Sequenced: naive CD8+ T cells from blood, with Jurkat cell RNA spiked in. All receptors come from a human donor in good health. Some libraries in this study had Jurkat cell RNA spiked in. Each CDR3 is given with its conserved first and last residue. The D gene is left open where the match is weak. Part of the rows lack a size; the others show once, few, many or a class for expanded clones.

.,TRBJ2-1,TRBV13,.,TGTGCCAGCAGCCCGCCGAACGGGTGGCACAATGGGCAGTTCTTC,CASSPPNGWHNGQFF
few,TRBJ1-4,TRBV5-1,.,TGCGCCAGCAGCTTGTGGGGTTCGGCTTCTAATGAAAAACTGTTTTTT,CASSLWGSASNEKLFF
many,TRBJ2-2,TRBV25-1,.,TGTGCCAGCAGTTATATCGCCGGGGAGCTGTTTTTT,CASSYIAGELFF
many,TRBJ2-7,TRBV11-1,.,TGTGCCAGCAGCTTATGGGGGGGGCCCTACGAGCAGTACTTC,CASSLWGGPYEQYF
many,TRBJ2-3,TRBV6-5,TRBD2,TGTGCCAGCAGTCGACTAGCGGGAGGTCCCCCAGATACGCAGTATTTT,CASSRLAGGPPDTQYF
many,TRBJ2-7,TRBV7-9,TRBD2,TGTGCCAGCAGCCCTAACAACCCGACTAGCGGGACCCGGAAGCACGAGCAGTACTTC,CASSPNNPTSGTRKHEQYF
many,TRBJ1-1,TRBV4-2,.,TGTGCCAGCAGCGAACGCCCTGGAGGCTACACTGAAGCTTTCTTT,CASSERPGGYTEAFF
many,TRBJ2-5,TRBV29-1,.,TGCAGCGTTGAACTCAGGGCTCAAGAGACCCAGTACTTC,CSVELRAQETQYF
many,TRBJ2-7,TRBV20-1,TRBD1,TGCAGTGCTAGGTACCTTGACAGGGCCTACGAGCAGTACTTC,CSARYLDRAYEQYF
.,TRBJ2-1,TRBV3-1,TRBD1,TGTGCCAGCAGACTCGACAGGGGTGTCACGGTGGGGGGTTACAATGAGCAGTTCTTC,CASRLDRGVTVGGYNEQFF
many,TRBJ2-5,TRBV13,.,TGTGCCAGCAGCTTAGACCCGGGAGTAACGGAGACCCAGTACTTC,CASSLDPGVTETQYF
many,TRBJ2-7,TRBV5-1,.,TGCGCCAGCAGCTTGGATGACATAGGGTGGGAGTCCTACGAGCAGTACTTC,CASSLDDIGWESYEQYF
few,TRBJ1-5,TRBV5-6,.,TGTGCCAGCACCTCGTTTCTGGATCATACCCAGTCGCTGCATTTT,CASTSFLDHTQSLHF
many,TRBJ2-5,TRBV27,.,TGTGCCAGCAGTTCGTTACCGGGACGAGAGACCCAGTACTTC,CASSSLPGRETQYF
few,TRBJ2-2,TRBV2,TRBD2,TGTGCCACCGGATTAGCGGGAGAGGGAGCCGGGGAGCTGTTTTTT,CATGLAGEGAGELFF
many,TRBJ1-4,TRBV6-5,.,TGTGCCAGCAGTTACACCAGGGAGGGGAATGAAAAACTGTTTTTT,CASSYTREGNEKLFF
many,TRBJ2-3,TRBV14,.,TGTGCCAGCAGCCAAACCCCCGCAGATACGCAGTATTTT,CASSQTPADTQYF
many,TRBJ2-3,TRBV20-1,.,TGCAGTGCTAGAGATTTGTGGGCGGGATCTAGCACAGATACGCAGTATTTT,CSARDLWAGSSTDTQYF
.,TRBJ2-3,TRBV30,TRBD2,TGTGCCTGGAGTGTTAGCGGGATTATCGCAGATACGCAGTATTTT,CAWSVSGIIADTQYF
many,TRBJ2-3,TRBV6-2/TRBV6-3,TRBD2,TGTGCCAGCAGTCAATCAGCGGGAGAGGCAGATACGCAGTATTTT,CASSQSAGEADTQYF